The 24 T cell receptor beta chains below were found in one sample sequenced in a study of CD8 T cells in ankylosing spondylitis. Study-level findings and limits: Apparently characteristic of ankylosing spondylitis blood was a TCR beta motif (about eight highly homologous variants).

These receptors' antigens are unknown. TCRdb analysed the 5' RACE reads with MiXCR anew, one entry per CDR3 protein. The data hold over 200,000 distinct CDR3 sequences, with 15% to 20% observed a single time. Specimen: blood, either unsorted or a sorted T cell fraction (not recorded which). All receptors derive from a male donor with ankylosing spondylitis.

A few counts support this clonotype. This chain joins TRBV12-3 or TRBV12-4 and TRBJ2-5; 7 bases match TRBD1. This CDR3 region has 15 residues. Trimming cost V 4 bases and J 5 bases; bases outside gene matches: 10. This CDR3 reads CASSSRQGRLETQYF. The CDR3 DNA follows: TGTGCCAGCAGTTCGAGACAGGGACGGTTGGAGACCCAGTACTTC.

This clonotype was counted ten times or more. The chain uses TRBV12-3 or TRBV12-4 and TRBJ2-1; 11 bases align to TRBD2. The CDR3 has 16 amino acids. V dropped 2 bases and J dropped 7; count of bases not matched to a gene: 7. CDR3 DNA: TGTGCCAGCAGTTTATGGCTAGCGGGGGGCGGAAATGAGCAGTTCTTC. Amino acid sequence: CASSLWLAGGGNEQFF.

This sequence joins TRBV9 and TRBJ2-7; maybe TRBD2 (5 bases). V was clipped by 4 bases and J by 3 bases, with 14 bases between them. This CDR3 has 14 residues. The germline V gene encodes CDR1 SGDLS and CDR2 YYNGEE. The CDR3 bases are TGTGCCAGCAGCCCCCGGGGTAGAAACTACGAGCAGTACTTC. Residues: CASSPRGRNYEQYF. Full variable domain (rest looked up from reference TRBV9 and TRBJ2-7): DSGVTQTPKHLITATGQRVTLRCSPRSGDLSVYWYQQSLDQGLQFLIQYYNGEERAKGNILERFSAQQFPDLHSELNLSSLELGDSALYFCASSPRGRNYEQYFGPGTRLTVT.

The J gene is TRBJ2-2, the V gene TRBV5-1; 12 bases align to TRBD1. Germline lookup yields CDR1 SGHRS and CDR2 YFSETQ. The ends lost 4 bases at V and 7 bases at J; junction bases unmatched: 5. This CDR3 region has 15 residues. The CDR3 DNA is TGCGCCAGCAGCGCGGGACAGGGGGCGATCGGGGAGCTGTTTTTT. Protein: CASSAGQGAIGELFF.

The sample holds a few counts of this clonotype. This chain connects TRBV24-1 to TRBJ2-1; D call uncertain. This CDR3 is 13 amino acids long. Germline lookup yields CDR1 KGHDR and CDR2 SFDVKD. V lost 1 base, J lost 8 bases, and 8 bases lay in between. CDR3 protein: CATSDLTSDEQFF. DNA of the CDR3: TGTGCCACCAGTGATTTAACCAGCGATGAGCAGTTCTTC.

This clonotype was observed a handful of times. The chain joins TRBV27 to TRBJ2-7, with 11 bases aligning to TRBD2. Germline-derived CDR1 and CDR2 are MNHEY and SMNVEV (reference sequence). CDR3 length: 16 amino acids. V shed 2 bases and J 2 bases; nucleotides not matched to a gene: 5. In DNA form, the CDR3 reads TGTGCCAGCAGTTTAGGCGGGACTAGCGGTCCCTACGAGCAGTACTTC. Its translation: CASSLGGTSGPYEQYF.

The chain joins TRBV29-1 to TRBJ2-7; tentative D call: TRBD1 (6 bases). This CDR3 region has 15 residues. V shed 3 bases and J shed 7 bases, with 22 bases lying between them. The germline CDR1 and CDR2 sequences are SQVTM and ANQGSEA. The chain's CDR3 is CSVEALGARLGEQYF. CDR3 bases: TGCAGCGTTGAGGCCTTGGGGGCTCGCCTTGGGGAGCAGTACTTC.

The CDR3 loop reads CASSPRLAGFYEQYF. DNA for the CDR3: TGTGCCAGCAGTCCAAGACTAGCGGGATTCTACGAGCAGTACTTC. V is TRBV6-1 and J is TRBJ2-7, with 11 bases lining up with TRBD2. The CDR3 is 15 residues long. Germline CDR1 MNHNS, CDR2 SASEGT. V lost 5 bases, J lost 3 bases, and 6 bases stayed unmatched.

The rearrangement joins TRBV4-2 to TRBJ2-1; 8 nucleotides match TRBD2. The germline CDR1 and CDR2 sequences are LGHNA and YNFKEQ. CDR3 length equals 18 residues. V gave up 0 bases and J gave up 2 bases; unmatched junction bases: 9. DNA of the CDR3: TGTGCCAGCAGCCAAGACTTGACGAGCGGGAGCCCCTACAATGAGCAGTTCTTC. Its translation is CASSQDLTSGSPYNEQFF.

This clonotype has only a few counts. This rearrangement joins TRBV9 to TRBJ2-3, with TRBD1 matching over 10 bases. The CDR3 is made up of 17 amino acids. Germline V gene lookup returns CDR1 SGDLS and CDR2 YYNGEE. Trimming cost V 3 bases and J 0 bases; bases outside gene matches: 7. The CDR3 region has the DNA TGTGCCAGCAGCGAAAACCGGGACAGGGGTAGCACAGATACGCAGTATTTT. It yields the protein CASSENRDRGSTDTQYF.

This clonotype turned up a few times. V usage is TRBV12-3 or TRBV12-4 and J usage is TRBJ2-1; 7 bases are a match to TRBD1. The CDR3 has 16 amino acids. Trimming cost V 5 bases and J 8 bases; bases outside gene matches: 15. Here the CDR3 DNA reads TGTGCCAGCAGTCACAGGGGAGTTGGTGATCTCGATGAGCAGTTCTTC. Its protein product is CASSHRGVGDLDEQFF.

This clonotype has more than one count but fewer than ten. This chain uses TRBV10-3 with TRBJ2-7; 7 nucleotides match TRBD1. Germline-derived CDR1 and CDR2 are ENHRY and SYGVKD. The CDR3 extends over 15 amino acids. With V trimmed by 0 bases and J by 7 bases, 9 bases remained unmatched. In DNA, the CDR3 is TGTGCCATCAGTGAGTCTGTGACGGGACAGTGGGAGCAGTACTTC. The encoded protein is CAISESVTGQWEQYF.

J is TRBJ1-5 and V is TRBV20-1; perhaps TRBD1 as D (5 bases). The CDR3 extends over 18 amino acids. Germline loops: CDR1 DFQATT, CDR2 SNEGSKA (reference sequence). V was clipped by 5 bases and J by 1 base, with 24 bases between them. The CDR3 loop reads CSAPLDTEGMGSNQPQHF. CDR3 nucleotide sequence: TGCAGTGCTCCATTGGACACCGAGGGAATGGGGAGCAATCAGCCCCAGCATTTT.

V usage is TRBV4-2 and J usage is TRBJ2-7; the D gene is possibly TRBD1 (6 bases). The V gene lost 1 base and the J gene lost 3 bases, with 16 bases spanning the gap. This CDR3 spans 16 amino acids. Germline lookup yields CDR1 LGHNA and CDR2 YNFKEQ. The CDR3 bases are TGTGCCAGCAGCCAAGTGGGGGATGGGGGCGGCTACGAGCAGTACTTC. As protein: CASSQVGDGGGYEQYF.

The rearrangement uses TRBV2 and TRBJ2-7; TRBD2 aligns across 10 bases. The CDR3 covers 16 residues. V lost 1 base, J lost 1 base, and 4 bases stayed unmatched. Germline values: CDR1 SNHLY, CDR2 FYNNEI. The CDR3 DNA follows: TGTGCCAGCAGTGAAGGGACTAGCGGCGTTTCCTACGAGCAGTACTTC. Its translation: CASSEGTSGVSYEQYF. The whole variable domain, remainder taken from reference TRBV2 and TRBJ2-7, is EPEVTQTPSHQVTQMGQEVILRCVPISNHLYFYWYRQILGQKVEFLVSFYNNEISEKSEIFDDQFSVERPDGSNFTLKIRSTKLEDSAMYFCASSEGTSGVSYEQYFGPGTRLTVT.

The genes are TRBV11-2 and TRBJ2-6; D is possibly TRBD2 (5 bases). CDR3 length: 16 amino acids. Germline V lookup: CDR1 SGHAT, CDR2 FQNNGV. V was clipped by 4 bases and J by 3 bases, with 13 bases between them. The CDR3 here is CASSSDLGYGANVLTF. In DNA form, the CDR3 reads TGTGCCAGCAGCTCGGACTTGGGTTATGGGGCCAACGTCCTGACTTTC. Full variable domain (outside the CDR3, taken from reference TRBV11-2 and TRBJ2-6): EAGVAQSPRYKIIEKRQSVAFWCNPISGHATLYWYQQILGQGPKLLIQFQNNGVVDDSQLPKDRFSAERLKGVDSTLKIQPAKLEDSAVYLCASSSDLGYGANVLTFGAGSRLTVL.

The chain combines TRBV5-6 with TRBJ2-2; D possibly corresponds to TRBD2 (7 bases). Per the germline V gene, CDR1 is SGHDT and CDR2 is YYEEEE. The CDR3 length is 17 residues. The V and J ends lost 5 bases and 2 bases respectively, with 19 bases between them. This CDR3 is CASSLGSGGSNTGELFF. DNA for the CDR3: TGTGCCAGCAGTCTGGGCTCGGGGGGCTCAAACACCGGGGAGCTGTTTTTT.

The genes are TRBV28 and TRBJ2-2; 13 nucleotides align to TRBD2. CDR1 is MDHEN and CDR2 is SYDVKM in the germline V gene. The CDR3 runs 18 residues. With 6 bases clipped from V and 4 bases from J, the junction kept 11 bases outside the gene matches. The CDR3 region has the DNA TGTGCCAGCAGCACGGTAGGACTAGCGGGAGTCGGCACCGGGGAGCTGTTTTTT. Translating it yields CASSTVGLAGVGTGELFF. Drawing the rest from reference TRBV28 and TRBJ2-2, the complete variable domain is DVKVTQSSRYLVKRTGEKVFLECVQDMDHENMFWYRQDPGLGLRLIYFSYDVKMKEKGDIPEGYSVSREKKERFSLILESASTNQTSMYLCASSTVGLAGVGTGELFFGEGSRLTVL.

CDR3 DNA sequence: TGTGCCAGCAGTTACGGGCTAACCTACGAGCAGTACTTC. Protein: CASSYGLTYEQYF. The chain carries TRBV6-5 and TRBJ2-7; D not certain. CDR1 MNHEY and CDR2 SVGAGI come from the germline V gene. V lost 2 bases and J lost 2, with 7 bases in between. This CDR3 comprises 13 residues.

V is TRBV24-1 and J is TRBJ2-2; no clear D gene. The CDR3 loop spans 16 amino acids. Germline V lookup: CDR1 KGHDR, CDR2 SFDVKD. V was trimmed by 4 bases and J by 1 base, leaving 12 bases between them. The CDR3, as DNA: TGTGCCACCAGTGACCCCTCTAGGGAGAACACCGGGGAGCTGTTTTTT. This sequence encodes CATSDPSRENTGELFF.

This clonotype occurred a few times. This chain joins TRBV12-3 or TRBV12-4 and TRBJ2-7; 12 bases are a match to TRBD2. The CDR3 runs 18 residues. V shed 10 bases, J shed 6 bases, and the junction held 22 bases outside the gene matches. The CDR3 sequence is CATSTSGPSGRAGLEQYF. The CDR3 region has the DNA TGTGCCACTTCTACCTCGGGGCCTAGCGGGAGGGCCGGGCTCGAGCAGTACTTC.

This clonotype came up a few times. The CDR3 nucleotides are TGTGCCAGCAGCCCTCCCCAGGGGATGGGGGAGCAGTACTTC. It encodes CASSPPQGMGEQYF. The chain has TRBV7-9 and TRBJ2-7, with D possibly matching TRBD1 (6 bases). This CDR3 has 14 residues. Trimming took 5 bases from V and 7 from J, leaving 18 bases between them. Looked up from germline, CDR1 is SEHNR and CDR2 is FQNEAQ (reference sequence).

This clonotype showed up many times. V usage is TRBV2 and J usage is TRBJ2-1; 13 bases line up with TRBD2. Germline CDR1 and CDR2: SNHLY and FYNNEI. V trimming: 4 bases; J trimming: 0 bases; junction bases outside the gene matches: 9. This CDR3 is built from 19 residues. The CDR3 DNA sequence: TGTGCCAGCAGTGCACTAGCGGGGGGGCCAGGGGGCTCCTACAATGAGCAGTTCTTC. As protein: CASSALAGGPGGSYNEQFF.

This clonotype was observed a few times. V usage is TRBV10-3 and J usage is TRBJ2-1; 9 nucleotides agree with TRBD2. The germline CDR1 and CDR2 sequences are ENHRY and SYGVKD. V lost 3 bases, J lost 5 bases, and 5 bases stayed unmatched. The length of the CDR3 is 15 residues. This CDR3 is CAISDPSGENNEQFF. In nucleotides, the CDR3 is TGTGCCATCAGTGACCCTAGCGGGGAAAACAATGAGCAGTTCTTC.